The entry below gives a single T cell receptor (beta chain) sequence along with its context. V gave up 1 base and J gave up 0 bases; unmatched junction bases: 3. CDR3 length equals 16 residues. In germline, CDR1 is KGHSH, CDR2 LQKENI. The authors ran unsorted PBMC replicate PCRs on around 320 ng DNA, about 30,000 T cell genomes. This table comes from immunoSEQ multiplex PCR, and its TCRdb copy is limited to in-frame clones, with some not included. This table holds about 490,000 clones, roughly 80% found once. These data are taken from a study of shared clonotypes between healthy human individuals. This receptor was identified in a woman between 40 and 55 years old in good health. Some clones in this sample may be carry-over from other donors' samples. The specimen was PBMCs. The rearrangement links TRBV18 to TRBJ1-3, with 7 bases identical to TRBD1. The DNA of the CDR3 is TGTGCCAGCTCACCACAGGGGACAGTCTCTGGAAACACCATATATTTT. This gives the protein CASSPQGTVSGNTIYF. Variable domain in full (rest from reference TRBV18 and TRBJ1-3): NAGVMQNPRHLVRRRGQEARLRCSPMKGHSHVYWYRQLPEEGLKFMVYLQKENIIDESGMPKERFSAEFPKEGPSILRIQQVVRGDSAAYFCASSPQGTVSGNTIYFGEGSWLTVV.